The clone carrying this T cell receptor beta chain was found many times. Antigen unknown. Looked up from germline, CDR1 is MNHEY and CDR2 is SVGAGI. The CDR3 loop spans 14 amino acids. The junction had 4 bases not matched to a gene; V was cut back by 6 bases and J by 0 bases. RNA transcripts were the template, and TCR beta CDR3 regions were amplified from them. First-round RT-PCR with HTBI primers preceded a second-round multiplex PCR. A single record per CDR3 protein comes from TCRdb applying MiXCR to the multiplex PCR reads. This table has 300,000 or so distinct CDR3 sequences, around a sixth appearing once. The record originates from a study of Graves' ophthalmopathy and Graves' hyperthyroidism. Study background: Before any treatment was given, at initial diagnosis, peripheral blood was collected.

Study observations and caveats: Most expanded clonotypes in thyroid above 0.001 frequency also showed up in blood.

The diagnostic workup employed clinical symptoms, serum thyroxine, TRAb, thyroid ultrasound and orbital computed tomography. This chain links TRBV6-5 with TRBJ1-1; TRBD1 matches 7 bases. The sequencing sample was made of peripheral blood. The origin of this receptor is an adult man with Graves' ophthalmopathy. The chain's CDR3 is CASSQTGLNTEAFF. In DNA form, the CDR3 reads TGTGCCAGCAGCCAGACAGGGCTGAACACTGAAGCTTTCTTT.